The source of this T cell receptor (beta chain) is a study of identical twins. Germline V CDR1 and CDR2: LGHDT, YNNKEL (reference sequence). This CDR3 comprises 13 residues. V shed 4 bases and J 7 bases; nucleotides not matched to a gene: 7. This clonotype was observed a few times. TCRdb called the 5' RACE reads again in MiXCR, with one record for every CDR3 protein. Of a few hundred thousand distinct CDR3 sequences listed, around a tenth are singletons. Another study also made use of these data, one on yellow fever vaccine responses in identical twins.

The specimen sequenced was PBMCs. This TCR derives from a woman in her late teens or twenties in good health. V usage is TRBV3-1 and J usage is TRBJ2-7, with TRBD1 identical over 7 bases. CDR3 amino acids: CASSPGQAVEQYF. For the CDR3, the DNA is TGTGCCAGCAGCCCTGGACAGGCGGTTGAGCAGTACTTC.